This TCR beta chain was captured by sequencing in a study of blood T cells in healthy people across ages. This clonotype was seen only a few times. Through a sample-barcoded 5' primer and a J-beta primer mix, a second PCR was run for 7 to 11 cycles. Each CDR3 protein gets one entry after TCRdb re-called the 5' RACE reads with MiXCR. The data contain approximately 800,000 distinct CDR3 sequences, roughly 25% of them singletons. With 0 bases clipped from V and 7 bases from J, the junction kept 6 bases outside the gene matches. The CDR3 has 15 residues. Germline assignment: CDR1 DFQATT and CDR2 SNEGSKA (reference sequence). The data also belong to a second study, concerning T cells of mothers and their children.

The sequence was collected from a boy younger than 18 in good health. This sequence joins TRBV20-1 and TRBJ1-2; 12 bases are a match to TRBD1. The sequenced sample consisted of blood. CDR3: CSARDPGQGAGGYTF. The CDR3, as DNA: TGCAGTGCTAGAGATCCGGGACAGGGGGCGGGTGGCTACACCTTC.